The 30 T cell receptor beta chains in this list originate from one sample, sequenced in a study of blood T cell repertoires in COVID-19. Clones were read by immunoSEQ multiplex PCR, and TCRdb kept only the in-frame ones, dropping some. The table includes approximately 300,000 clones, around 85% detected once. Input material: PBMCs or T cells enriched from blood (not recorded which). The receptors come from a woman aged 30 to 39 who had recovered from COVID-19.

The V call is TRBV7-9, the J call TRBJ1-3; D is unclear. The V gene lost 2 bases and the J gene lost 4 bases, with 12 bases spanning the gap. The CDR3 consists of 15 residues. Germline values: CDR1 SEHNR, CDR2 FQNEAQ (reference sequence). The CDR3 reads CASSLQRIAGNTIYF. CDR3 sequence (DNA): TGTGCCAGCAGCTTACAGCGGATAGCCGGAAACACCATATATTTT.

J is TRBJ2-7 and V is TRBV4-1; D ambiguous. Germline values: CDR1 MGHRA, CDR2 YSYEKL. The V end was cut by 2 bases, the J end by 2 bases, with 13 bases between. The CDR3 is 15 residues long. The DNA of the CDR3 is TGCGCCAGCAGCCAACCTTCGACGAGGACCTACGAGCAGTACTTC. Translated: CASSQPSTRTYEQYF.

This chain joins TRBV5-6 and TRBJ1-2; 9 bases are a match to TRBD1. The CDR3 contains 15 residues. The V and J ends lost 4 bases and 8 bases, in that order; junction bases with no gene match: 12. The V gene's germline CDR1 is SGHDT and CDR2 YYEEEE. The CDR3 DNA sequence: TGTGCCAGCAGCAATCCGGGACAGGGATTAGGCGGCTACACCTTC. Protein sequence: CASSNPGQGLGGYTF.

This chain joins TRBV4-1 and TRBJ2-2, with 7 bases lining up with TRBD1. Germline values: CDR1 MGHRA, CDR2 YSYEKL. The CDR3 runs 16 residues. V shed 3 bases and J 0 bases; nucleotides not matched to a gene: 4. The CDR3 sequence: CASSHWGQSNTGELFF. As DNA, the CDR3 is TGCGCCAGCAGCCACTGGGGACAGTCGAACACCGGGGAGCTGTTTTTT.

The sample holds a few counts of this clone. Additional DNA sequences in this sample encode the identical CDR3. DNA for the CDR3: TGTGCCAGCAGTAGCGGCGGGTCCACAGATACGCAGTATTTT. Its translation is CASSSGGSTDTQYF. The genes are TRBV6-4 and TRBJ2-3; TRBD2 is a possible D gene (5 bases). CDR1 is MRHNA, CDR2 SNTAGT, per germline. V lost 5 bases and J lost 2, with 11 bases in between. The CDR3 length is 14 residues.

The chain has TRBV19 and TRBJ1-1; no clear D gene. Deletions cut 1 base from V and 5 bases from J, with 14 bases between. Germline V lookup: CDR1 LNHDA, CDR2 SQIVND (reference sequence). The CDR3 totals 15 residues. Written as DNA, the CDR3 is TGTGCCAGTAGTATAGCTACAGTGGGAGATACTGAAGCTTTCTTT. Its protein product is CASSIATVGDTEAFF.

The chain employs TRBV7-6 and TRBJ2-1, with 9 nucleotides matching TRBD2. Germline CDR1 reads SGHVS; CDR2 reads FNYEAQ. This CDR3 contains 16 residues. The J segment lost 0 bases and the V segment lost 5 bases, leaving 5 bases of the junction unmatched. Here the CDR3 reads CASSVRSGSSYNEQFF. In nucleotides, the CDR3 is TGTGCCAGCAGCGTACGTAGCGGGAGCTCCTACAATGAGCAGTTCTTC.

CDR3 nucleotide sequence: TGTGCCAGCAGCCAGTTGGCGGGAGGTCTCACCTTCTACGAGCAGTACTTC. This gives the protein CASSQLAGGLTFYEQYF. The rearrangement uses TRBV14 and TRBJ2-7, with 8 bases identical to TRBD2. Germline-derived CDR1 and CDR2 are SGHDN and FVKESK. Unmatched junction bases numbered 13, after V lost 3 bases and J lost 3 bases. The CDR3 totals 17 residues. The whole variable domain, filled in from reference TRBV14 and TRBJ2-7, reads EAGVTQFPSHSVIEKGQTVTLRCDPISGHDNLYWYRRVMGKEIKFLLHFVKESKQDESGMPNNRFLAERTGGTYSTLKVQPAELEDSGVYFCASSQLAGGLTFYEQYFGPGTRLTVT.

The rearrangement links TRBV7-9 to TRBJ1-1; D gene ambiguous. The CDR3 runs to 13 residues. From germline, CDR1 is SEHNR and CDR2 FQNEAQ (reference sequence). V lost 1 base to trimming and J lost 11 bases, with 14 bases between them. The CDR3 loop reads CASSLETSVGAFF. CDR3 sequence (DNA): TGTGCCAGCAGCTTAGAGACATCTGTTGGGGCTTTCTTT.

The gene calls are TRBV28 and TRBJ2-7; D gene unclear. The V gene lost 2 bases and the J gene lost 2 bases, with 22 bases spanning the gap. Looked up from germline, CDR1 is MDHEN and CDR2 is SYDVKM. CDR3 size: 18 residues. The chain's CDR3 is CASSLSLSETSPTYEQYF. CDR3 DNA sequence: TGTGCCAGCAGTTTAAGTTTGAGCGAGACTTCACCTACCTACGAGCAGTACTTC. The complete variable domain, with remaining parts taken from reference TRBV28 and TRBJ2-7, reads DVKVTQSSRYLVKRTGEKVFLECVQDMDHENMFWYRQDPGLGLRLIYFSYDVKMKEKGDIPEGYSVSREKKERFSLILESASTNQTSMYLCASSLSLSETSPTYEQYFGPGTRLTVT.

Turning to this clone: Sequence at one end of the junction differs from germline and may be a read error. The rearrangement uses TRBV14 and TRBJ1-1, with a possible D match to TRBD1 (5 bases). This CDR3 is 14 amino acids long. CDR1 and CDR2 (germline): SGHDN, FVKESK. The CDR3 DNA follows: TGTGCCAGCAGCCAAGATGGGGAGGGACCTGATGCTTTCTTT. The encoded protein is CASSQDGEGPDAFF.

V and J are TRBV25-1 and TRBJ1-1; TRBD1 is a possible D gene (6 bases). Germline CDR1 is MGHDK and CDR2 is SYGVNS. The CDR3 extends over 14 amino acids. The ends were cut back, 5 bases at V and 3 bases at J, with 13 bases in the middle. The DNA of the CDR3 is TGTGCCAGCAGTTTAACAGGGTCGGACACTGAAGCTTTCTTT. Amino acid sequence: CASSLTGSDTEAFF.

The rearrangement uses TRBV5-5 and TRBJ2-6, with a possible D match to TRBD1 (5 bases). The CDR3 is made up of 15 amino acids. The V gene lost 4 bases and the J gene lost 2 bases, with 10 bases spanning the gap. Germline V lookup: CDR1 SGHKS, CDR2 YYEKEE (reference sequence). CDR3 bases: TGTGCCAGCAGCACGCCAGGGACTGGGGCCAACGTCCTGACTTTC. This translates into CASSTPGTGANVLTF.

The CDR3 loop is CASSDSTGFYGYTF. CDR3 bases: TGTGCCAGCAGTGACTCGACAGGGTTCTATGGCTACACCTTC. The J gene is TRBJ1-2, the V gene TRBV6-4, with 7 bases identical to TRBD1. J gave up 4 bases and V 0 bases, and 2 bases lay outside the gene matches. This CDR3 is 14 amino acids long. The germline V gene has CDR1 MRHNA and CDR2 SNTAGT.

V gene TRBV11-2 combines with J gene TRBJ1-1, with 7 bases identical to TRBD1. Germline V gene lookup returns CDR1 SGHAT and CDR2 FQNNGV. Germline trimming cut 3 bases from V and 7 bases from J; bases unmatched to any gene: 5. The length of the CDR3 is 13 residues. This chain's CDR3 is CASSFRGEIEAFF. The CDR3 DNA follows: TGTGCCAGCAGCTTCAGGGGGGAGATTGAAGCTTTCTTT. Complete variable domain (other parts from reference TRBV11-2 and TRBJ1-1): EAGVAQSPRYKIIEKRQSVAFWCNPISGHATLYWYQQILGQGPKLLIQFQNNGVVDDSQLPKDRFSAERLKGVDSTLKIQPAKLEDSAVYLCASSFRGEIEAFFGQGTRLTVV.

The genes are TRBV12-3 or TRBV12-4 and TRBJ2-2; 7 bases are a match to TRBD1. The V gene end was trimmed by 1 base and the J gene end by 11 bases; junction bases not matched to a gene: 4. The CDR3 runs 13 residues. The CDR3: CASSLGTGGELFF. CDR3 coding DNA: TGTGCCAGCAGTTTAGGGACAGGCGGCGAGCTGTTTTTT.

The chain uses TRBV7-9 and TRBJ1-2, with TRBD1 matching 10 bases. The germline gives CDR1 SEHNR, CDR2 FQNEAQ (reference sequence). Losses at the gene ends were 5 bases for V and 4 bases for J; bases not matched to a gene: 10. The length of the CDR3 is 16 residues. As DNA, the CDR3 is TGTGCCAGCAGCCCTGAGGGGACAGGGGCGATCTATGGCTACACCTTC. Residues: CASSPEGTGAIYGYTF.

V usage is TRBV7-3 and J usage is TRBJ2-2; D uncertain. Trimming took 1 base from V and 1 from J, leaving 7 bases between them. Germline V lookup: CDR1 SGHTA, CDR2 FQGTGA. This CDR3 spans 15 amino acids. CDR3 DNA: TGTGCCAGCAGCTTAAGCCCCGGGAACACCGGGGAGCTGTTTTTT. It specifies CASSLSPGNTGELFF.

V usage is TRBV3-1 (or the pseudogene TRBV3-2) and J usage is TRBJ2-7; 9 bases are a match to TRBD1. CDR1 and CDR2 from the germline V gene are LGHDT and YNNKEL (reference sequence). The J segment lost 5 bases and the V segment lost 1 base, leaving 3 bases of the junction unmatched. The CDR3 contains 14 residues. The chain's CDR3 is CASSQVGTGHEQYF. For the CDR3, the DNA is TGTGCCAGCAGCCAAGTAGGGACAGGGCACGAGCAGTACTTC.

The rearrangement uses TRBV7-8 and TRBJ2-1; 9 positions agree with TRBD2. From germline, CDR1 is SGHVS and CDR2 FQNEAQ. The CDR3 is 16 residues long. The ends lost 1 base at V and 6 bases at J; junction bases unmatched: 7. The DNA for the CDR3 is TGTGCCAGCAGCTTAGGTGCGGGACTAGCAACCAATGAGCAGTTCTTC. Protein product: CASSLGAGLATNEQFF.

The chain has TRBV5-8 and TRBJ1-5; D gene ambiguous. The germline V gene has CDR1 SGHTS and CDR2 YDEGEE. V gave up 7 bases and J gave up 1 base, with 12 bases separating them. This CDR3 contains 14 residues. The CDR3 loop is CASSLVPSNQPQHF. The CDR3 DNA sequence: TGTGCCAGCTCCCTAGTTCCGAGCAATCAGCCCCAGCATTTT.

V is TRBV24-1 and J is TRBJ2-2; D is unclear. This CDR3 contains 14 residues. Germline-derived CDR1 and CDR2 are KGHDR and SFDVKD. V lost 1 base and J 6 bases, leaving 8 bases between the germline ends. The CDR3 sequence is CATSDFRGSGELFF. CDR3 coding DNA: TGTGCCACCAGTGATTTCCGAGGCTCCGGGGAGCTGTTTTTT.

The chain links TRBV2 to TRBJ1-1; TRBD1 agrees at 7 bases. Trimming took 1 base from V and 6 from J; bases not matched to a gene: 11. The length of the CDR3 is 16 residues. CDR1 is SNHLY, CDR2 FYNNEI, per germline. The CDR3 reads CASSEEAHQGTAEAFF. The CDR3 coding sequence is TGTGCCAGCAGTGAAGAAGCACACCAAGGGACAGCTGAAGCTTTCTTT.

The chain uses TRBV10-2 and TRBJ1-2, with 7 nucleotides matching TRBD1. The germline V gene encodes CDR1 WSHSY and CDR2 SAAADI. The length of the CDR3 is 13 residues. V lost 7 bases to trimming and J lost 5 bases; unmatched junction nucleotides: 7. The DNA for the CDR3 is TGCGCCAGCACCCACAGGGGACGATATGGCTACACCTTC. The encoded protein is CASTHRGRYGYTF.

V is TRBV19 and J is TRBJ1-1; D ambiguous. The V and J ends lost 6 bases and 4 bases respectively, with 15 bases between them. The length of the CDR3 is 14 residues. Per germline, CDR1 LNHDA and CDR2 SQIVND (reference sequence). The CDR3 bases are TGTGCCAGTAGGCCCTCAGAAGTTTCCACTGAAGCTTTCTTT. This encodes CASRPSEVSTEAFF.

The chain combines TRBV28 with TRBJ1-5; 7 nucleotides line up with TRBD1. The V gene's germline CDR1 is MDHEN and CDR2 SYDVKM. J gave up 2 bases and V 5 bases, and 9 bases lay outside the gene matches. The CDR3 is made up of 16 amino acids. The CDR3 coding sequence is TGTGCCAGCAGTCCTGGACAGGCAATAGGCAATCAGCCCCAGCATTTT. It encodes CASSPGQAIGNQPQHF.

The J gene is TRBJ2-1, the V gene TRBV19; TRBD2 agrees at 10 bases. This CDR3 spans 16 amino acids. With V trimmed by 5 bases and J by 0 bases, 4 bases remained unmatched. The germline CDR1 and CDR2 sequences are LNHDA and SQIVND (reference sequence). This chain's CDR3 is CASSFRLAGSYNEQFF. The CDR3 nucleotides are TGTGCCAGTAGTTTTCGACTAGCGGGCTCCTACAATGAGCAGTTCTTC.

This sequence joins TRBV5-1 and TRBJ2-2; 8 bases line up with TRBD2. Unmatched junction bases numbered 5, after V lost 3 bases and J lost 1 base. The CDR3 has 16 amino acids. Germline values: CDR1 SGHRS, CDR2 YFSETQ. CDR3 protein: CASSSRGLGNTGELFF. In DNA, the CDR3 is TGCGCCAGCAGCTCCCGGGGACTAGGGAACACCGGGGAGCTGTTTTTT.

Only a few counts were recorded for this clone. The chain recombines TRBV5-1 with TRBJ2-5; D remains ambiguous. V was shortened by 5 bases and J by 5 bases, with 7 bases between the two germline ends. The CDR3 extends over 11 amino acids. Per the germline V gene, CDR1 is SGHRS and CDR2 is YFSETQ. The CDR3 region is CASRVEETQYF. The CDR3, as DNA: TGCGCCAGCAGGGTAGAGGAGACCCAGTACTTC.

A few counts support this clone. The chain has TRBV10-1 and TRBJ2-1; possible D gene TRBD2, 6 bases. Germline CDR1 WNHNN, CDR2 SYGVQD (reference sequence). CDR3 length: 11 residues. The V gene lost 8 bases and the J gene lost 7 bases, with 9 bases spanning the gap. The CDR3 DNA sequence: TGCGCCAGCTCGGAGGGAAATGAGCAGTTCTTC. This gives the protein CASSEGNEQFF.